The T cell receptor (beta chain) under discussion was sequenced for a study of cytomegalovirus exposure and HLA in healthy donors. Study-wide points: The study designated fewer than 200 TCR beta chains cytomegalovirus-associated.

In the PCR, 60 Vbeta and 13 Jbeta primers were used. The assay was immunoSEQ multiplex PCR, and TCRdb's table has in-frame clones only and misses some. The sample has more than 80,000 clones; just under 80% are singletons. On this clone: Its antigen is unidentified.

CDR3 size: 12 residues. The germline V gene has CDR1 MDHEN and CDR2 SYDVKM. V gave up 5 bases and J gave up 5 bases, with 7 bases separating them. This clonotype originated in a woman aged 35 to 49 in good health and CMV-seropositive. V and J are TRBV28 and TRBJ1-5; no reliable D call. The sequencing input was PBMCs. Here the CDR3 DNA reads TGTGCCAGCAGTCCCCTCGATCAGCCCCAGCATTTT. The encoded protein is CASSPLDQPQHF.